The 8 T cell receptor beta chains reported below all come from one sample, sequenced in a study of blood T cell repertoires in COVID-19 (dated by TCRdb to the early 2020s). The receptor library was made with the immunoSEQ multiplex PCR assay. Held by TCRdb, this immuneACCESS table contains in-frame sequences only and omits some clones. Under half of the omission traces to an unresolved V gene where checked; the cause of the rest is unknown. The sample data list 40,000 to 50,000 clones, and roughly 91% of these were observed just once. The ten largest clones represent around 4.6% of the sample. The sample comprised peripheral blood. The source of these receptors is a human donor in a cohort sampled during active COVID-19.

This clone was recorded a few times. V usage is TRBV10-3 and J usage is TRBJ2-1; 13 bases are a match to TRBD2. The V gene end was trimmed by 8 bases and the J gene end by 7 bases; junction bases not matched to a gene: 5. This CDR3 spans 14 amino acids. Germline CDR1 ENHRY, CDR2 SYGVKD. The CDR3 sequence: CAIGTGLAGNEQFF. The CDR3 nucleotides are TGTGCCATCGGTACGGGACTAGCGGGAAATGAGCAGTTCTTC.

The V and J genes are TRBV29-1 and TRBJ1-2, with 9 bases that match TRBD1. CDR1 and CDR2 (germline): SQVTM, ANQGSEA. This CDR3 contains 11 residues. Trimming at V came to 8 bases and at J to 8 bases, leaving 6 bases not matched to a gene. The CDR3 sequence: CSLRTGEGYTF. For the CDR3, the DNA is TGCAGCTTACGGACAGGGGAGGGCTACACCTTC. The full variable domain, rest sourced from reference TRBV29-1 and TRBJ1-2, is SAVISQKPSRDICQRGTSLTIQCQVDSQVTMMFWYRQQPGQSLTLIATANQGSEATYESGFVIDKFPISRPNLTFSTLTVSNMSPEDSSIYLCSLRTGEGYTFGSGTRLTVV.

The CDR3 nucleotides read TGTGCCAGCAGTTTAAGCGGGACAGGGAACGTCCTGACTTTC. This translates into CASSLSGTGNVLTF. The chain employs TRBV27 and TRBJ2-6; 9 positions match TRBD1. With V trimmed by 2 bases and J by 10 bases, 3 bases remained unmatched. CDR1 and CDR2 (germline): MNHEY, SMNVEV (reference sequence). The length of the CDR3 is 14 residues.

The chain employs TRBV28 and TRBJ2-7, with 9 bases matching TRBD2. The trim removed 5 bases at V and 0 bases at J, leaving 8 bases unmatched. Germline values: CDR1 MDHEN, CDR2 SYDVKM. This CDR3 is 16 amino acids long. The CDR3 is CASSLPRGGSSYEQYF. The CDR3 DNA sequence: TGTGCCAGCAGTCTCCCGCGGGGGGGAAGCTCCTACGAGCAGTACTTC.

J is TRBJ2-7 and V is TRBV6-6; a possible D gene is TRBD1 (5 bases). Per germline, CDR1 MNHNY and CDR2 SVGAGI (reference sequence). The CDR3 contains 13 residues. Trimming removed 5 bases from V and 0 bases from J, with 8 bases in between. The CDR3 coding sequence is TGTGCCAGCAGTATCGACAGCTCCTACGAGCAGTACTTC. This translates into CASSIDSSYEQYF.

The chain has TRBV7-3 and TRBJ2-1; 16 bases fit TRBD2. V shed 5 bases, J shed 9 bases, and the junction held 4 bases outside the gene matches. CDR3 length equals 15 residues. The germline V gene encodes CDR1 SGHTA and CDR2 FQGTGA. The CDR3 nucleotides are TGTGCCAGCAGCGCCGGGACTAGCGGGGGGGTTGAGCAGTTCTTC. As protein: CASSAGTSGGVEQFF.

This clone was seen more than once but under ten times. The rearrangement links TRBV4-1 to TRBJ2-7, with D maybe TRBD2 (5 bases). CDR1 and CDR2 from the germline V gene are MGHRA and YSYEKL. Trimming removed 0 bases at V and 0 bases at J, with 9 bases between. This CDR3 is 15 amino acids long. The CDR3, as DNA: TGCGCCAGCAGCCAAGATGTAGGGAGCTCCTACGAGCAGTACTTC. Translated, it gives CASSQDVGSSYEQYF.

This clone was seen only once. The CDR3 sequence is CASSQGGNEKLFF. Here the CDR3 DNA reads TGCGCCAGCAGCCAAGGAGGGAACGAAAAACTGTTTTTT. The chain employs TRBV4-1 and TRBJ1-4, with D uncertain. Germline V gene data show CDR1 as MGHRA and CDR2 as YSYEKL. This CDR3 has 13 amino acids. The ends were cut back, 1 base at V and 8 bases at J, with 8 bases in the middle.